The next 28 T cell receptor beta chains were all read from a single sample in a study of OX40 agonist ivuxolimab in advanced cancers. The repertoire was sequenced with immunoSEQ multiplex PCR; TCRdb's copy has only in-frame clones and lacks some. The sample records about 76,000 clones, 84% being singletons. This material consisted of CD4+ or CD8+ T cells sorted from blood, taken in a trial of the OX40 agonist ivuxolimab. The receptors stem from an adult with an advanced solid tumor such as melanoma, head and neck, liver or kidney cancer.

The CDR3 spells CASSAGYHRAPQHF. DNA for the CDR3: TGTGCCAGCAGTGCGGGATATCATAGGGCGCCCCAGCATTTT. The V gene is TRBV2, the J gene TRBJ1-5; D is ambiguous. The germline CDR1 and CDR2 sequences are SNHLY and FYNNEI. V was shortened by 4 bases and J by 9 bases, with 16 bases between the two germline ends. This CDR3 region has 14 residues. Filled out from reference TRBV2 and TRBJ1-5, the complete variable domain reads EPEVTQTPSHQVTQMGQEVILRCVPISNHLYFYWYRQILGQKVEFLVSFYNNEISEKSEIFDDQFSVERPDGSNFTLKIRSTKLEDSAMYFCASSAGYHRAPQHFGDGTRLSIL.

Concerning this clone: Germline is not matched at one junction end, which may reflect a read error. The CDR3 protein is CASGQRGDEQYF. The CDR3 region has the DNA TGCGCCAGCGGCCAAAGGGGGGACGAGCAGTACTTC. The gene calls are TRBV4-1 and TRBJ2-7; perhaps D is TRBD1 or TRBD2 (6 bases each). The CDR3 contains 12 residues. Germline V lookup: CDR1 MGHRA, CDR2 YSYEKL.

In its sample, this clone was seen a few times. The rearrangement joins TRBV5-1 to TRBJ2-5; D unclear. CDR1 SGHRS and CDR2 YFSETQ come from the germline V gene. V was shortened by 4 bases and J by 4 bases, with 14 bases between the two germline ends. CDR3 length: 14 amino acids. CDR3 coding DNA: TGCGCCAGCAGCCCGTGGTGGGCGCGAGAGACCCAGTACTTC. Protein: CASSPWWARETQYF.

The chain has TRBV11-3 and TRBJ2-5; D may correspond to TRBD1 or TRBD2 (5 bases each). The DNA end favors TRBJ2-7, so the J call may be wrong. CDR1 SGHNT and CDR2 YENEEA come from the germline V gene. There are 13 residues in the CDR3. CDR3 DNA sequence: TGTGCCAGCAGCTTTGGGGGTTCCTACGAGCAGTACTTC. This gives the protein CASSFGGSYEQYF.

The chain couples TRBV6-5 to TRBJ1-5; maybe TRBD1 (6 bases). The CDR3 contains 13 residues. CDR1 is MNHEY and CDR2 is SVGAGI in the germline V gene. V was pared by 6 bases and J by 7 bases, with 13 bases between. The CDR3: CASSTGRGQPQHF. DNA of the CDR3: TGTGCCAGCAGCACAGGGCGGGGGCAGCCCCAGCATTTT.

V is TRBV28 and J is TRBJ2-2; 8 bases align to TRBD1. The germline gives CDR1 MDHEN, CDR2 SYDVKM. The CDR3 consists of 15 residues. Losses at the gene ends were 6 bases for V and 6 bases for J; bases not matched to a gene: 9. CDR3 sequence reads: CASSRRQGSAGELFF. In nucleotides, the CDR3 is TGTGCCAGCAGCCGTAGACAGGGGTCCGCCGGGGAGCTGTTTTTT.

The V call is TRBV6-5, the J call TRBJ1-6; the D gene is possibly TRBD1 (6 bases). V was shortened by 0 bases and J by 5 bases, with 11 bases between the two germline ends. Germline CDR1 reads MNHEY; CDR2 reads SVGAGI. The CDR3 consists of 16 residues. DNA of the CDR3: TGTGCCAGCAGTTACTCGGGGGCGTCGGATAATTCACCCCTCCACTTT. Encoded protein: CASSYSGASDNSPLHF.

V is TRBV5-4 and J is TRBJ1-1; no firm D call. CDR3 length: 15 amino acids. V was clipped by 0 bases and J by 1 base, with 10 bases between them. The germline V gene has CDR1 SGHNT and CDR2 YYREEE (reference sequence). This CDR3 reads CASSLDATRNTEAFF. As DNA, the CDR3 is TGTGCCAGCAGCTTGGATGCCACCCGGAACACTGAAGCTTTCTTT.

The chain combines TRBV7-2 with TRBJ2-5; D possibly matches TRBD1 or TRBD2 (6 bases each). The germline V and J ends were trimmed by 0 bases and 2 bases, with 10 bases remaining between them. The CDR3 extends over 15 amino acids. The V gene's germline CDR1 is SGHTA and CDR2 FQGNSA. The CDR3 loop reads CASSLARGLQETQYF. The CDR3 region has the DNA TGTGCCAGCAGCTTAGCCCGGGGGCTACAAGAGACCCAGTACTTC.

This clone was seen a handful of times. The chain is built from TRBV19 and TRBJ2-2; the D is unclear. Deletions cut 3 bases from V and 10 bases from J, with 6 bases between. Germline V gives CDR1 LNHDA, CDR2 SQIVND (reference sequence). The CDR3 consists of 11 residues. This CDR3 is CASSIREELFF. The CDR3 DNA reads as TGTGCCAGTAGTATTCGAGAGGAGCTGTTTTTT.

The chain couples TRBV13 to TRBJ1-1, with D possibly matching TRBD1 (5 bases). Germline CDR1 is PRHDT and CDR2 is FYEKMQ (reference sequence). The CDR3 has 17 residues. Trimming left V 0 bases short and J 1 base short, with 15 bases between. The DNA for the CDR3 is TGTGCCAGCAGCTTAGGAGGGACCCAAGACTCGAACACTGAAGCTTTCTTT. It codes for CASSLGGTQDSNTEAFF.

The rearrangement joins TRBV27 to TRBJ2-7, with 8 bases identical to TRBD1. V shed 7 bases, J shed 4 bases, and the junction held 6 bases outside the gene matches. This CDR3 has 13 amino acids. Germline CDR1 MNHEY, CDR2 SMNVEV (reference sequence). The CDR3 spells CASKRTGSYEQYF. The CDR3 DNA follows: TGTGCCAGCAAGAGGACAGGGAGTTACGAGCAGTACTTC.

J is TRBJ1-1 and V is TRBV15, with a possible D match to TRBD1 (5 bases). The germline gives CDR1 LNHNV, CDR2 YYDKDF (reference sequence). V shed 8 bases and J shed 1 base, with 11 bases lying between them. This CDR3 has 13 amino acids. DNA of the CDR3: TGTGCCACCGAGGGGCAGAAGAACACTGAAGCTTTCTTT. Its protein is CATEGQKNTEAFF.

V usage is TRBV4-2 and J usage is TRBJ2-7; D is ambiguous. Germline V gene lookup returns CDR1 LGHNA and CDR2 YNFKEQ. The CDR3 spans 14 residues. V was shortened by 3 bases and J by 3 bases, with 12 bases between the two germline ends. This CDR3 is CASSQETAYYEQYF. CDR3 coding DNA: TGTGCCAGCAGCCAGGAAACAGCTTACTACGAGCAGTACTTC.

The chain combines TRBV10-3 with TRBJ2-7, with 10 bases fitting TRBD2. Trimming at V came to 0 bases and at J to 5 bases, leaving 4 bases not matched to a gene. The CDR3 runs to 15 residues. Per the germline V gene, CDR1 is ENHRY and CDR2 is SYGVKD. CDR3 sequence reads: CAISESSGRAHEQYF. The CDR3 DNA reads TGTGCCATCAGTGAGTCAAGCGGGAGGGCCCACGAGCAGTACTTC.

The genes are TRBV2 and TRBJ2-5, with 8 bases fitting TRBD2. The J segment lost 4 bases and the V segment lost 3 bases, leaving 7 bases of the junction unmatched. Germline assignment: CDR1 SNHLY and CDR2 FYNNEI. The CDR3 sequence is 15 residues long. In DNA, the CDR3 is TGTGCCAGCAGTGAGTGGCGGGGGGATGTAGAGACCCAGTACTTC. This sequence encodes CASSEWRGDVETQYF.

The chain links TRBV4-1 to TRBJ2-3, with a possible D match to TRBD1 (5 bases). The CDR3 extends over 15 amino acids. Germline values: CDR1 MGHRA, CDR2 YSYEKL. V shed 1 base and J shed 4 bases, with 12 bases lying between them. The CDR3 coding sequence is TGCGCCAGCAGCCAAGGTGTCCAGGGCGCAGATACGCAGTATTTT. It encodes CASSQGVQGADTQYF.

The chain is built from TRBV18 and TRBJ2-7; D not certain. Looked up from germline, CDR1 is KGHSH and CDR2 is LQKENI. V was trimmed by 0 bases and J by 6 bases, leaving 6 bases between them. CDR3 size: 12 residues. CDR3 residues: CASSPPLSEQYF. The CDR3 DNA follows: TGTGCCAGCTCACCACCGCTCTCCGAGCAGTACTTC.

This sequence joins TRBV30 and TRBJ1-5; 10 bases are a match to TRBD1. The CDR3 sequence is 15 residues long. Germline assignment: CDR1 GTSNPN and CDR2 SVGIG (reference sequence). V was clipped by 2 bases and J by 5 bases; unmatched bases: 6. The CDR3 bases are TGTGCCTGGAGTTCGGGACAGGGGCCCCATCAGCCCCAGCATTTT. Translated, it gives CAWSSGQGPHQPQHF. Based on the CDR3 plus reference TRBV30 and TRBJ1-5, the full variable domain is SQTIHQWPATLVQPVGSPLSLECTVEGTSNPNLYWYRQAAGRGLQLLFYSVGIGQISSEVPQNLSASRPQDRQFILSSKKLLLSDSGFYLCAWSSGQGPHQPQHFGDGTRLSIL.

As regards this clone: In the same sample, other DNA sequences code for this CDR3. The chain recombines TRBV11-3 with TRBJ2-3, with TRBD2 as a possible D gene (5 bases). The germline CDR1 and CDR2 sequences are SGHNT and YENEEA. V was trimmed by 6 bases and J by 0 bases, leaving 10 bases between them. The CDR3 loop spans 14 amino acids. CDR3 in amino acids: CASSLTGSTDTQYF. CDR3 nucleotide sequence: TGTGCCAGCAGTCTGACGGGGAGCACAGATACGCAGTATTTT.

The chain has TRBV2 and TRBJ1-1, with D possibly TRBD1 on 5 matching bases. V was clipped by 0 bases and J by 4 bases, with 12 bases between them. The CDR3 is 15 amino acids. Per the germline V gene, CDR1 is SNHLY and CDR2 is FYNNEI. Written as DNA, the CDR3 is TGTGCCAGCAGTGAAGCGATAAGGGGCGGCACTGAAGCTTTCTTT. This sequence encodes CASSEAIRGGTEAFF.

In its sample, this clone was seen a few times. V usage is TRBV19 and J usage is TRBJ1-1; 10 nucleotides agree with TRBD1. The CDR3 is made up of 12 amino acids. V lost 5 bases to trimming and J lost 12 bases; unmatched junction nucleotides: 6. Per germline, CDR1 LNHDA and CDR2 SQIVND (reference sequence). This CDR3 is CASSRDRGTTFF. The CDR3 bases are TGTGCCAGTAGTCGGGACAGGGGAACAACTTTCTTT.

The V and J genes are TRBV5-1 and TRBJ1-6, with D maybe TRBD1 (5 bases). Per germline, CDR1 SGHRS and CDR2 YFSETQ. V was shortened by 1 base and J by 11 bases, with 16 bases between the two germline ends. CDR3 length: 15 residues. The CDR3 DNA reads TGCGCCAGCAGCTTGTACGACAGCTCTAGTACACCCCTCCACTTT. It translates to CASSLYDSSSTPLHF.

The chain carries TRBV28 and TRBJ1-2; 8 nucleotides align to TRBD1. Germline V CDR1 and CDR2: MDHEN, SYDVKM. V dropped 5 bases and J dropped 4; count of bases not matched to a gene: 15. CDR3 size: 17 residues. This chain's CDR3 is CASSPPGGQGAGYGYTF. CDR3 nucleotide sequence: TGTGCCAGCAGTCCACCGGGAGGTCAGGGGGCTGGCTATGGCTACACCTTC.

The chain combines TRBV4-3 with TRBJ2-4; tentatively, D is TRBD2 (5 bases). Trimming cost V 0 bases and J 15 bases, with 18 bases left between them. The CDR3 is made up of 14 amino acids. Per the germline V gene, CDR1 is LGHNA and CDR2 is YSLEER. The CDR3 here is CASSQDLARQARYF. The DNA of the CDR3 is TGCGCCAGCAGCCAAGATCTAGCCCGTCAGGCGAGGTACTTC.

The rearrangement uses TRBV7-2 and TRBJ1-3, with TRBD1 matching over 8 bases. This CDR3 is built from 16 residues. Trimming took 4 bases from V and 0 from J; bases not matched to a gene: 5. Germline lookup yields CDR1 SGHTA and CDR2 FQGNSA. The CDR3 DNA sequence: TGTGCCAGCAGCTCGGGACAGGCTACCTCTGGAAACACCATATATTTT. Protein product: CASSSGQATSGNTIYF.

This chain connects TRBV27 to TRBJ2-1, with a possible D match to TRBD2 (5 bases). Trimming took off 2 bases at V and 6 bases at J, with 11 bases between the two ends. Per the germline V gene, CDR1 is MNHEY and CDR2 is SMNVEV (reference sequence). The CDR3 length is 14 residues. The CDR3 spells CASSLEGRLNEQFF. In DNA, the CDR3 is TGTGCCAGCAGTTTAGAGGGCAGGCTCAATGAGCAGTTCTTC.

V and J are TRBV5-4 and TRBJ2-7; D uncertain. Trimming removed 0 bases at V and 4 bases at J, with 5 bases between. This CDR3 has 12 amino acids. Germline CDR1 SGHNT, CDR2 YYREEE (reference sequence). CDR3 DNA sequence: TGTGCCAGCAGCTTGGACCAGTACGAGCAGTACTTC. This sequence encodes CASSLDQYEQYF.